This TCR beta chain appears in the sequencing data of a study of human T cells and chemical hapten exposure. Looking at the study overall: The study patch tested 0.01% DPC on the upper back and read results at 6 days.

Notes on the study in general: Once DPC sensitization occurred, TCRs above 1 in 1000 frequency showed no change.

The time point is: patch test 1, 2 weeks after DPC sensitization. Regarding treatment: therapeutic diphenylcyclopropenone sensitization with weekly scalp DPC. At patch-test visits, sampling came before the patch test. The V end lost 6 bases, the J end lost 5 bases, and 11 bases lay between the germline ends. This CDR3 has 12 residues. CDR1 and CDR2 (germline): MNHNY, SVGAGI (reference sequence). Each cDNA molecule in the library carried unique molecular identifiers. TCRdb independently ran MiXCR on the RACE reads; one entry per CDR3 protein. Here the sample spans 75,000 to 90,000 distinct CDR3 sequences, about a tenth being singletons. This clonotype has at least ten counts. The target antigen is unknown.

The rearrangement uses TRBV6-6 and TRBJ2-7, with D hard to call. Sequenced material: whole blood, taken in connection with sensitization to the hapten diphenylcyclopropenone (DPC). The source is a woman aged 45-65 years with alopecia areata. Some clones in this sample may be carry-over from other donors' samples. The CDR3 nucleotides are TGTGCCAGCAGCTCCACTATCCACGAGCAGTACTTC. Protein sequence: CASSSTIHEQYF.